These 13 T cell receptor beta chains were all obtained from the same sample, sequenced in a study of blood T cell repertoires in COVID-19. Only in-frame clones appear in the TCRdb table, and some are missing; sequencing was by immunoSEQ multiplex PCR. The table has 30,000 to 35,000 clones, about 85% seen once. The sequencing input was peripheral blood. These receptors all stem from a human donor with acute or convalescent COVID-19. The donor label of this sample is uncertain.

The chain carries TRBV30 and TRBJ1-5; D is perhaps TRBD1 (6 bases). CDR1 is GTSNPN and CDR2 is SVGIG in the germline V gene (reference sequence). CDR3 length: 13 amino acids. Deletions cut 5 bases from V and 6 bases from J, with 14 bases between. The CDR3 here is CAWGSGVGQPQHF. The CDR3 DNA follows: TGTGCCTGGGGGTCAGGGGTAGGTCAGCCCCAGCATTTT.

The gene calls are TRBV4-1 and TRBJ1-2; 7 positions agree with TRBD1. Trimming at V came to 1 base and at J to 4 bases, leaving 6 bases not matched to a gene. The CDR3 length is 15 residues. Germline CDR1 is MGHRA and CDR2 is YSYEKL. The CDR3: CASSQAQDRFYGYTF. The CDR3 bases are TGCGCCAGCAGCCAAGCCCAGGACAGGTTCTATGGCTACACCTTC.

The genes are TRBV15 and TRBJ1-1; TRBD1 might be the D (5 bases). CDR3 length: 14 amino acids. The ends were cut back, 0 bases at V and 3 bases at J, with 8 bases in the middle. Looked up from germline, CDR1 is LNHNV and CDR2 is YYDKDF (reference sequence). The DNA of the CDR3 is TGTGCCACCAGCAGAGATCCGGGGGACACTGAAGCTTTCTTT. Its translation: CATSRDPGDTEAFF.

The J gene is TRBJ2-3, the V gene TRBV24-1; D might be TRBD1 (6 bases). Trimming cost V 9 bases and J 2 bases, with 11 bases left between them. In germline, CDR1 is KGHDR, CDR2 SFDVKD. This CDR3 is 13 amino acids long. The CDR3 sequence: CATETGPTDTQYF. CDR3 coding DNA: TGTGCCACCGAAACAGGGCCCACAGATACGCAGTATTTT.

This chain links TRBV6-5 with TRBJ2-1; perhaps TRBD1 as D (6 bases). The ends were cut back, 5 bases at V and 7 bases at J, with 12 bases in the middle. The CDR3 extends over 13 amino acids. Germline CDR1 and CDR2: MNHEY and SVGAGI. The CDR3 sequence is CASSLTGWNEQFF. DNA for the CDR3: TGTGCCAGCAGTCTGACAGGTTGGAATGAGCAGTTCTTC.

This chain links TRBV12-3 or TRBV12-4 with TRBJ1-1; D gene unclear. Trimming took off 5 bases at V and 0 bases at J, with 4 bases between the two ends. This CDR3 comprises 12 residues. CDR3 bases: TGTGCCAGCAGTCCGGTGAACACTGAAGCTTTCTTT. Its protein product is CASSPVNTEAFF.

This clone was counted only a few times. The rearrangement uses TRBV3-1 (or the pseudogene TRBV3-2) and TRBJ2-3; D perhaps matches TRBD2 (7 bases). The germline V gene has CDR1 LGHDT and CDR2 YNNKEL (reference sequence). The CDR3 is made up of 18 amino acids. Trimming stripped 0 bases from V and 0 bases from J, with 16 bases between. The CDR3 protein is CASSQDYWGGASTDTQYF. The CDR3 nucleotides read TGTGCCAGCAGCCAAGATTACTGGGGGGGGGCTAGCACAGATACGCAGTATTTT.

V gene TRBV19 combines with J gene TRBJ1-2, with 9 bases fitting TRBD1. CDR1 and CDR2 (germline): LNHDA, SQIVND (reference sequence). Trimming took 4 bases from V and 4 from J; bases not matched to a gene: 4. This CDR3 spans 14 amino acids. The CDR3 DNA follows: TGTGCCAGTAGTACGATGGACAGGGGCTATGGCTACACCTTC. The encoded protein is CASSTMDRGYGYTF. Together with reference TRBV19 and TRBJ1-2, the CDR3 gives the full variable domain: DGGITQSPKYLFRKEGQNVTLSCEQNLNHDAMYWYRQDPGQGLRLIYYSQIVNDFQKGDIAEGYSVSREKKESFPLTVTSAQKNPTAFYLCASSTMDRGYGYTFGSGTRLTVV.

The J gene is TRBJ1-1, the V gene TRBV7-3; D is possibly TRBD1 (5 bases). The CDR3 consists of 15 residues. The V end lost 2 bases, the J end lost 1 base, and 11 bases lay between the germline ends. The germline gives CDR1 SGHTA, CDR2 FQGTGA. This CDR3 is CASSLSGAKNTEAFF. The CDR3 region has the DNA TGTGCCAGCAGCTTATCTGGGGCCAAGAACACTGAAGCTTTCTTT.

The J gene is TRBJ2-2, the V gene TRBV29-1, with 8 bases lining up with TRBD2. V shed 5 bases, J shed 4 bases, and the junction held 9 bases outside the gene matches. CDR3 length: 15 residues. Per germline, CDR1 SQVTM and CDR2 ANQGSEA. Here the CDR3 reads CSVFTVAGFTGELFF. The CDR3 nucleotides read TGCAGCGTTTTCACAGTAGCGGGATTCACCGGGGAGCTGTTTTTT.

The V call is TRBV7-8, the J call TRBJ2-5; possibly TRBD2 for D (6 bases). This CDR3 has 14 residues. The germline CDR1 and CDR2 sequences are SGHVS and FQNEAQ. Deletions cut 5 bases from V and 5 bases from J, with 15 bases between. The CDR3 DNA reads as TGTGCCAGCAGCGAGACGGGAGTGGGGGAGACCCAGTACTTC. This translates into CASSETGVGETQYF.

This clone was observed once. The chain is built from TRBV5-6 and TRBJ1-1; D perhaps matches TRBD1 (6 bases). V was shortened by 0 bases and J by 4 bases, with 16 bases between the two germline ends. The CDR3 sequence is 16 residues long. Germline V CDR1 and CDR2: SGHDT, YYEEEE. CDR3 nucleotides: TGTGCCAGCAGCTTGGCCTCGACAGGAAGGGGCACTGAAGCTTTCTTT. Its translation is CASSLASTGRGTEAFF.

The rearrangement joins TRBV2 to TRBJ1-3; maybe TRBD1 (6 bases). The CDR3 contains 13 residues. The germline V and J ends were trimmed by 8 bases and 2 bases, with 10 bases remaining between them. Germline CDR1 SNHLY, CDR2 FYNNEI. In DNA, the CDR3 is TGTGCCAGCCTACAGGGTGCTGGAAACACCATATATTTT. It codes for CASLQGAGNTIYF.